Following are 30 T cell receptor beta chains from one sample sequenced in a study of blood T cell repertoires in COVID-19. Some clones are missing from TCRdb's copy, which holds only in-frame ones; the method was immunoSEQ multiplex PCR. In the table there are 200,000 to 250,000 clones, around 86% of which are singletons. Sequencing was performed on peripheral blood. Receptor source: a man older than 75 with acute or convalescent COVID-19.

This clone came up once. The rearrangement joins TRBV7-9 to TRBJ2-1; 10 bases align to TRBD1. CDR1 and CDR2 from the germline V gene are SEHNR and FQNEAQ (reference sequence). The CDR3 loop spans 15 amino acids. The V segment lost 3 bases and the J segment 2 bases; nucleotides outside the gene matches: 1. This CDR3 is CASSLGQGTYNEQFF. CDR3 in DNA: TGTGCCAGCAGCTTGGGACAGGGGACCTACAATGAGCAGTTCTTC.

V usage is TRBV3-1 (or the pseudogene TRBV3-2) and J usage is TRBJ1-1; the match to TRBD1 covers 9 bases. CDR3 length: 15 residues. V lost 4 bases and J lost 5; bases outside the gene matches: 8. Germline V CDR1 and CDR2: LGHDT, YNNKEL (reference sequence). The CDR3 bases are TGTGCCAGCAGCCTAAACAGGGGGCTCCGGACTGAAGCTTTCTTT. It translates to CASSLNRGLRTEAFF.

This clone was counted a single time. This chain uses TRBV2 with TRBJ1-6, with a possible D match to TRBD1 (5 bases). CDR3 length: 13 residues. V was pared by 7 bases and J by 5 bases, with 9 bases between. Germline V gene lookup returns CDR1 SNHLY and CDR2 FYNNEI. Here the CDR3 reads CASKARDNSPLHF. The CDR3, as DNA: TGTGCCAGCAAGGCCAGGGATAATTCACCCCTCCACTTT.

The genes are TRBV11-3 and TRBJ2-5; 7 positions agree with TRBD1. Losses at the gene ends were 5 bases for V and 2 bases for J; bases not matched to a gene: 5. The length of the CDR3 is 14 residues. Germline CDR1 reads SGHNT; CDR2 reads YENEEA. The chain's CDR3 is CASSRDSPQETQYF. CDR3 in DNA: TGTGCCAGCAGCCGGGACAGTCCTCAAGAGACCCAGTACTTC. Full variable domain (rest looked up from reference TRBV11-3 and TRBJ2-5): EAGVVQSPRYKIIEKKQPVAFWCNPISGHNTLYWYLQNLGQGPELLIRYENEEAVDDSQLPKDRFSAERLKGVDSTLKIQPAELGDSAVYLCASSRDSPQETQYFGPGTRLLVL.

CDR3 protein: CASSEESGGWSTEAFF. CDR3 coding DNA: TGTGCCAGCAGTGAAGAAAGCGGGGGATGGAGCACTGAAGCTTTCTTT. This chain connects TRBV6-1 to TRBJ1-1; tentatively, D is TRBD1 (5 bases). CDR3 length equals 16 residues. Germline CDR1 reads MNHNS; CDR2 reads SASEGT. V lost 1 base, J lost 4 bases, and 16 bases lay in between.

V is TRBV28 and J is TRBJ2-3; TRBD1 matches 8 bases. In germline, CDR1 is MDHEN, CDR2 SYDVKM. The CDR3 consists of 15 residues. Trimming cost V 4 bases and J 4 bases; bases outside gene matches: 7. The CDR3 DNA reads TGTGCCAGCAGTTCGACAGGGGTATCCCCAGATACGCAGTATTTT. Translated, it gives CASSSTGVSPDTQYF.

This clone was seen only once. The V call is TRBV10-1, the J call TRBJ2-5, with D perhaps TRBD1 (5 bases). The V and J ends lost 6 bases and 1 base respectively, with 18 bases between them. The length of the CDR3 is 16 residues. The V gene's germline CDR1 is WNHNN and CDR2 SYGVQD (reference sequence). Here the CDR3 DNA reads TGCGCCAGCAGGTCCCCAAGCACAGGCACCCAAGAGACCCAGTACTTC. It yields the protein CASRSPSTGTQETQYF.

The CDR3 reads CAISDAGRGYTF. The CDR3 bases are TGTGCCATCAGTGATGCGGGCCGTGGCTACACCTTC. The chain employs TRBV10-3 and TRBJ1-2; no clear D gene. V was trimmed by 3 bases and J by 7 bases, leaving 9 bases between them. The length of the CDR3 is 12 residues. Germline CDR1 and CDR2: ENHRY and SYGVKD.

This chain uses TRBV13 with TRBJ1-5; D is possibly TRBD1 (5 bases). The germline V gene has CDR1 PRHDT and CDR2 FYEKMQ (reference sequence). Trimming removed 5 bases at V and 5 bases at J, with 10 bases between. There are 13 residues in the CDR3. Written as DNA, the CDR3 is TGTGCCAGCAGCGGGGGGGTCGATCAGCCCCAGCATTTT. Residues: CASSGGVDQPQHF.

The gene calls are TRBV2 and TRBJ2-3; D possibly corresponds to TRBD2 (5 bases). V lost 5 bases to trimming and J lost 2 bases, with 17 bases between them. CDR1 is SNHLY and CDR2 is FYNNEI in the germline V gene. The CDR3 runs 16 residues. Here the CDR3 reads CASSSLRGGNTDTQYF. The CDR3 DNA sequence: TGTGCCAGCAGTTCCCTCCGCGGAGGTAACACAGATACGCAGTATTTT.

The sample holds one count of this clone. The chain combines TRBV5-1 with TRBJ2-7; the D is unclear. Trimming left V 0 bases short and J 5 bases short, with 9 bases between. CDR1 and CDR2 from the germline V gene are SGHRS and YFSETQ. The CDR3 is 13 amino acids. In DNA form, the CDR3 reads TGCGCCAGCAGCTTGGGTACTACCGACGAGCAGTACTTC. As protein: CASSLGTTDEQYF.

This chain connects TRBV5-1 to TRBJ2-2; D is possibly TRBD1 (6 bases). Trimming stripped 2 bases from V and 2 bases from J, with 13 bases between. The CDR3 length is 16 residues. Germline CDR1 reads SGHRS; CDR2 reads YFSETQ. CDR3 in DNA: TGCGCCAGCAGCTTACAGGGACGGGGAAACACCGGGGAGCTGTTTTTT. It yields the protein CASSLQGRGNTGELFF.

This clone appeared a few times. The CDR3 loop reads CASKEDSYNSPLHF. As DNA, the CDR3 is TGTGCCAGTAAGGAGGACAGCTATAATTCACCCCTCCACTTT. The rearrangement uses TRBV19 and TRBJ1-6, with D tentatively TRBD1 (6 bases). The CDR3 extends over 14 amino acids. Germline V CDR1 and CDR2: LNHDA, SQIVND (reference sequence). V shed 7 bases and J shed 3 bases, with 10 bases lying between them.

This chain connects TRBV5-1 to TRBJ1-5, with 9 positions matching TRBD1. Unmatched junction bases numbered 7, after V lost 4 bases and J lost 5 bases. The germline V gene encodes CDR1 SGHRS and CDR2 YFSETQ. The CDR3 sequence is 15 residues long. The CDR3 here is CASSEEGQGYQPQHF. The CDR3 DNA reads TGCGCCAGCAGCGAAGAGGGACAGGGATATCAGCCCCAGCATTTT.

This chain links TRBV10-2 with TRBJ2-7; tentatively, D is TRBD2 (6 bases). CDR1 is WSHSY and CDR2 is SAAADI in the germline V gene. This CDR3 region has 14 residues. V lost 4 bases to trimming and J lost 4 bases, with 14 bases between them. The CDR3 spells CASSATRAGYEQYF. DNA of the CDR3: TGCGCCAGCAGTGCCACAAGGGCGGGGTACGAGCAGTACTTC.

This clone occurred a few times. The chain is built from TRBV9 and TRBJ1-1; no reliable D call. The CDR3 is 15 amino acids. Trimming took 0 bases from V and 2 from J, leaving 11 bases between them. From germline, CDR1 is SGDLS and CDR2 YYNGEE. CDR3 nucleotide sequence: TGTGCCAGCAGCGTAGAGGCCCGGGGTAACACTGAAGCTTTCTTT. It yields the protein CASSVEARGNTEAFF.

CDR3 nucleotide sequence: TGTGCCAGTAGCATTGGGCTTTTGGACACTGAAGCTTTCTTT. Residues: CASSIGLLDTEAFF. This chain joins TRBV19 and TRBJ1-1; D gene ambiguous. CDR3 length equals 14 residues. Between the trimmed V and J ends, which lost 6 bases and 3 bases, there was a span of 14 bases. Germline-derived CDR1 and CDR2 are LNHDA and SQIVND (reference sequence). Combining the CDR3 with reference TRBV19 and TRBJ1-1 gives the whole variable domain DGGITQSPKYLFRKEGQNVTLSCEQNLNHDAMYWYRQDPGQGLRLIYYSQIVNDFQKGDIAEGYSVSREKKESFPLTVTSAQKNPTAFYLCASSIGLLDTEAFFGQGTRLTVV.

The genes are TRBV19 and TRBJ1-1, with TRBD1 matching over 7 bases. Trimming removed 5 bases from V and 11 bases from J; junction bases left unmatched: 8. The CDR3 covers 12 residues. Germline assignment: CDR1 LNHDA and CDR2 SQIVND (reference sequence). This chain's CDR3 is CASSEQGRGAFF. CDR3 nucleotides: TGTGCCAGTAGTGAACAGGGGCGTGGGGCTTTCTTT.

The chain joins TRBV5-1 to TRBJ1-6; D not certain. The ends were cut back, 4 bases at V and 5 bases at J, with 13 bases in the middle. The CDR3 runs 15 residues. Germline CDR1 is SGHRS and CDR2 is YFSETQ. The CDR3, as DNA: TGCGCCAGCAGCCCCTTGGGAGAGAATAATTCACCCCTCCACTTT. Translated, it gives CASSPLGENNSPLHF.

To note about this clone: Germline and junction disagree at one end, which may indicate a read error. This chain joins TRBV28 and TRBJ1-5, with a possible D match to TRBD1 (5 bases). From germline, CDR1 is MDHEN and CDR2 SYDVKM. The CDR3 extends over 13 amino acids. The CDR3 bases are TGTGCCAGCAGTTTAACAGGCAAACAGCCCCAGCATTTT. As protein: CASSLTGKQPQHF.

This clone was counted between two and nine times. The V call is TRBV5-1, the J call TRBJ1-1; D perhaps matches TRBD1 (5 bases). Germline CDR1 and CDR2: SGHRS and YFSETQ. The V gene lost 4 bases and the J gene lost 3 bases, with 13 bases spanning the gap. The CDR3 consists of 14 residues. The CDR3 nucleotides read TGCGCCAGCAGCCGAGACAGTGGGTACACTGAAGCTTTCTTT. It yields the protein CASSRDSGYTEAFF.

This rearrangement joins TRBV19 to TRBJ1-4; the D gene is possibly TRBD1 (6 bases). Trimming removed 6 bases at V and 7 bases at J, with 18 bases between. CDR3 size: 15 residues. Germline-derived CDR1 and CDR2 are LNHDA and SQIVND (reference sequence). The CDR3 DNA follows: TGTGCCAGTAGCCCCCCCACAGGGTTACTTGAAAAACTGTTTTTT. It specifies CASSPPTGLLEKLFF.

V gene TRBV28 combines with J gene TRBJ2-3; TRBD2 might be the D (5 bases). V lost 7 bases and J 0 bases, leaving 11 bases between the germline ends. Per the germline V gene, CDR1 is MDHEN and CDR2 is SYDVKM. This CDR3 has 14 amino acids. Here the CDR3 DNA reads TGTGCCAGCATAGAAGGCGGGAGCACAGATACGCAGTATTTT. Amino acid sequence: CASIEGGSTDTQYF.

This chain uses TRBV2 with TRBJ2-2; D is undetermined. Trimming took 3 bases from V and 10 from J, leaving 9 bases between them. CDR3 size: 12 residues. Germline V lookup: CDR1 SNHLY, CDR2 FYNNEI. In nucleotides, the CDR3 is TGTGCCAGCAGTGACAACCTAGAGGAGCTGTTTTTT. Protein: CASSDNLEELFF.

The chain has TRBV5-5 and TRBJ2-1, with 10 bases that match TRBD1. Germline V gene sequence: CDR1 SGHKS, CDR2 YYEKEE (reference sequence). There are 15 residues in the CDR3. The V gene end was trimmed by 3 bases and the J gene end by 7 bases; junction bases not matched to a gene: 7. The CDR3 region has the DNA TGTGCCAGCAGCTACCGGGACAGGGGTTGGAATGAGCAGTTCTTC. Encoded protein: CASSYRDRGWNEQFF.

This clone was found once. The V call is TRBV7-2, the J call TRBJ1-6; D unclear. V was cut by 1 base and J by 7 bases, with 11 bases left in between. The CDR3 runs 15 residues. The V gene's germline CDR1 is SGHTA and CDR2 FQGNSA. CDR3 DNA sequence: TGTGCCAGCAGCTTAGGGTCAGTCGGGAATTCACCCCTCCACTTT. Its translation: CASSLGSVGNSPLHF.

J is TRBJ1-2 and V is TRBV28, with D perhaps TRBD1 (6 bases). V was clipped by 5 bases and J by 2 bases, with 12 bases between them. CDR1 is MDHEN and CDR2 is SYDVKM in the germline V gene. This CDR3 is built from 14 residues. CDR3 loop: CASSTPQGNYGYTF. In DNA form, the CDR3 reads TGTGCCAGCAGTACCCCCCAGGGGAACTATGGCTACACCTTC.

The count of this clone is one. The chain is built from TRBV3-1 (or the pseudogene TRBV3-2) and TRBJ1-1; tentative D call: TRBD1 (6 bases). V was cut by 2 bases and J by 3 bases, with 10 bases left in between. The CDR3 runs to 14 residues. The germline gives CDR1 LGHDT, CDR2 YNNKEL (reference sequence). Written as DNA, the CDR3 is TGTGCCAGCAGCCAATCGGACAGCCACACTGAAGCTTTCTTT. It yields the protein CASSQSDSHTEAFF.

The chain has TRBV6-6 and TRBJ2-3, with 13 bases fitting TRBD2. Germline V gene data show CDR1 as MNHNY and CDR2 as SVGAGI (reference sequence). Losses at the gene ends were 6 bases for V and 9 bases for J; bases not matched to a gene: 12. The length of the CDR3 is 16 residues. The CDR3 sequence is CASSPPPLAGGGTQYF. The CDR3 DNA follows: TGTGCCAGCAGCCCCCCCCCACTAGCGGGAGGGGGGACGCAGTATTTT.

The chain joins TRBV6-5 to TRBJ1-1; tentatively, D is TRBD1 (5 bases). CDR1 and CDR2 from the germline V gene are MNHEY and SVGAGI. V was cut by 6 bases and J by 3 bases, with 14 bases left in between. The CDR3 contains 14 residues. As DNA, the CDR3 is TGTGCCAGCAGGCCAGGGAGGAGGGACACTGAAGCTTTCTTT. Protein product: CASRPGRRDTEAFF.